The clone carrying this T cell receptor beta chain was observed a handful of times. Its antigen is unknown. The V end was cut by 4 bases, the J end by 4 bases, with 14 bases between. The CDR3 extends over 14 amino acids. Looked up from germline, CDR1 is SGDLS and CDR2 is YYNGEE. This sample was included in a study of CD8 T cells in ankylosing spondylitis. Study-wide results and limits: Past studies reported some motif variants in reactive arthritis synovial fluid and blood. For ankylosing spondylitis blood, a TCR beta motif of several highly homologous variants appeared characteristic.

TCRdb reprocessed the 5' RACE reads with MiXCR, giving one entry per CDR3 protein. The data contain tens of thousands of distinct CDR3 sequences, 6.2% of them seen just once; the ten biggest clones take up approximately 4.5%. V gene TRBV9 combines with J gene TRBJ1-2; maybe TRBD1 (5 bases). The source is a male donor with ankylosing spondylitis. The source material was synovial fluid, either unsorted or a sorted T cell fraction (not recorded which). CDR3 nucleotide sequence: TGTGCCAGCAGCCTCCTGGGAGGGGTCTATGGCTACACCTTC. Amino acid sequence: CASSLLGGVYGYTF.